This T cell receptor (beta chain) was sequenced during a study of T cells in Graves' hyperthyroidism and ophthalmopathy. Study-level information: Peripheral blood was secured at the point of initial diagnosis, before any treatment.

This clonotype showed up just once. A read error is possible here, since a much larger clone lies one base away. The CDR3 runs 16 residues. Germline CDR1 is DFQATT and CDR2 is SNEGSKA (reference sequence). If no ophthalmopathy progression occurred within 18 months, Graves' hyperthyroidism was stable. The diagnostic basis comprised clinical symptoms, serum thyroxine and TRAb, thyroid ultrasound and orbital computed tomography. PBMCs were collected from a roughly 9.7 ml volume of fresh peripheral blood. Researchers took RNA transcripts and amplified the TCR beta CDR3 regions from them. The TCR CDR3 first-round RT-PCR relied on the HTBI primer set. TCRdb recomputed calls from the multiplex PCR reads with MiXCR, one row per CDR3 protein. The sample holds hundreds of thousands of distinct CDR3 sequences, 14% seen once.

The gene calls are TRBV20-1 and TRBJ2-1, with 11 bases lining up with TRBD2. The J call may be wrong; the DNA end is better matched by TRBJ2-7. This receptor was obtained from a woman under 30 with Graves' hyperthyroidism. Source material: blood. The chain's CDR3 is CSATGLAGITYNEQYF. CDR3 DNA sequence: TGCAGTGCTACAGGACTAGCGGGCATAACTTACAATGAGCAGTACTTC.